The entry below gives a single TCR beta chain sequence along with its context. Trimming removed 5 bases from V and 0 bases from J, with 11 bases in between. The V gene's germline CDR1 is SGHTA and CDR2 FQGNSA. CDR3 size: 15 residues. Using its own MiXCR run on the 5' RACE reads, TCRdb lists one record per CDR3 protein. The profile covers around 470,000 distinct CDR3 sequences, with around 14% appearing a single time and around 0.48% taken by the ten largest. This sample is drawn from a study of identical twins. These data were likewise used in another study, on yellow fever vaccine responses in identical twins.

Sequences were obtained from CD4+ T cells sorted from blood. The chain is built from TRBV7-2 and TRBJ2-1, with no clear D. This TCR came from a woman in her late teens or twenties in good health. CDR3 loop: CASSQSANSYNEQFF. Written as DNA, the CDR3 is TGTGCCAGCAGCCAATCGGCGAACTCCTACAATGAGCAGTTCTTC.